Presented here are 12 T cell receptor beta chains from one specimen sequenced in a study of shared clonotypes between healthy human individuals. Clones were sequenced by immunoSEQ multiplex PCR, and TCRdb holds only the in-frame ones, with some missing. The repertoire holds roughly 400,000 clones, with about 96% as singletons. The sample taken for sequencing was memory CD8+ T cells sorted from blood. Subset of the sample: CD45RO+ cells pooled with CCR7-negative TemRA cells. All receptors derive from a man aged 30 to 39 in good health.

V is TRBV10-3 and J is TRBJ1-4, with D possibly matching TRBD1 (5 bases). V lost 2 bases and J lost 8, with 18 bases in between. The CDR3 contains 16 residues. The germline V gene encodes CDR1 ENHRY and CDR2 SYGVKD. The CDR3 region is CAISEAGDRHREKLFF. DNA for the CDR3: TGTGCCATCAGTGAGGCCGGGGACCGTCACAGGGAAAAACTGTTTTTT.

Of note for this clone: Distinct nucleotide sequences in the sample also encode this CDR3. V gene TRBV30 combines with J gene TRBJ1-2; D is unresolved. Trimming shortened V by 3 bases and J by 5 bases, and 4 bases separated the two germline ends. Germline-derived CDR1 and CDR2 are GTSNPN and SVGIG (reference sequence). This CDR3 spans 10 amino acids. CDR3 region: CAWSGYGYTF. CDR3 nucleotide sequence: TGTGCCTGGAGCGGGTATGGCTACACCTTC.

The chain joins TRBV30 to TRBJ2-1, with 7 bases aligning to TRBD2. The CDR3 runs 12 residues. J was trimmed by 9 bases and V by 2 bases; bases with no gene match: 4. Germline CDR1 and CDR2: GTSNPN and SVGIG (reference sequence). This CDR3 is CAWSFREGEQFF. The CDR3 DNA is TGTGCCTGGAGTTTCAGGGAGGGTGAGCAGTTCTTC.

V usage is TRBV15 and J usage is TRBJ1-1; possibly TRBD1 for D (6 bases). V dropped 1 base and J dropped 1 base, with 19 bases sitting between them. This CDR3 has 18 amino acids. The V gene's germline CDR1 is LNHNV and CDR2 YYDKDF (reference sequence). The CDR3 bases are TGTGCCACCAGCAGAGTACAGGGAGGGGAGAGACGGAACACTGAAGCTTTCTTT. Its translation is CATSRVQGGERRNTEAFF. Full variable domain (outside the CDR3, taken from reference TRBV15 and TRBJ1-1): DAMVIQNPRYQVTQFGKPVTLSCSQTLNHNVMYWYQQKSSQAPKLLFHYYDKDFNNEADTPDNFQSRRPNTSFCFLDIRSPGLGDTAMYLCATSRVQGGERRNTEAFFGQGTRLTVV.

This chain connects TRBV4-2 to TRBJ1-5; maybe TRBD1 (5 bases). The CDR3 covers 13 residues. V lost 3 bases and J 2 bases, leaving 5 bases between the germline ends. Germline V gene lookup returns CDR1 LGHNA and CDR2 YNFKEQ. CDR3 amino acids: CASSQGGNQPQHF. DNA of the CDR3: TGTGCCAGCAGCCAGGGGGGCAATCAGCCCCAGCATTTT.

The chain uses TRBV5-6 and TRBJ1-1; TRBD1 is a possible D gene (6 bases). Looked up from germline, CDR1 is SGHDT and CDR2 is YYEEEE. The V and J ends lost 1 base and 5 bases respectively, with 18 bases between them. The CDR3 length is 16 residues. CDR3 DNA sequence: TGTGCCAGCAGCTTGTCTATGGGGCGGGGGCAGACTGAAGCTTTCTTT. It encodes CASSLSMGRGQTEAFF.

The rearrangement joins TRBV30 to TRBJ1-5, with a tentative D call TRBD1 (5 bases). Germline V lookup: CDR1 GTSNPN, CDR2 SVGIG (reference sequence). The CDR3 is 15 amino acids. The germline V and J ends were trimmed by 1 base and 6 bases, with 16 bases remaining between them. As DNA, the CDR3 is TGTGCCTGGAGTGGGAGGGGTGCGTCGGGTCAGCCCCAGCATTTT. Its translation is CAWSGRGASGQPQHF.

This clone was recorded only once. The CDR3 DNA is TGTGCCTGGAGCCCGTGGGGGCAGGAGTATGGCTACACCTTC. Translated, it gives CAWSPWGQEYGYTF. The chain has TRBV30 and TRBJ1-2, with D possibly matching TRBD1 (6 bases). V lost 3 bases and J lost 5, with 16 bases in between. The CDR3 is 14 amino acids. CDR1 and CDR2 from the germline V gene are GTSNPN and SVGIG (reference sequence).

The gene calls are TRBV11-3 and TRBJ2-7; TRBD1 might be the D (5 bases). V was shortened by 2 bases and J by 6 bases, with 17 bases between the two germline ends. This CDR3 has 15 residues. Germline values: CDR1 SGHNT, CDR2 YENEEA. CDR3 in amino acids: CASSLIGNKGLEQYF. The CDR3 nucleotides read TGTGCCAGCAGCTTAATAGGGAACAAGGGGCTCGAGCAGTACTTC.

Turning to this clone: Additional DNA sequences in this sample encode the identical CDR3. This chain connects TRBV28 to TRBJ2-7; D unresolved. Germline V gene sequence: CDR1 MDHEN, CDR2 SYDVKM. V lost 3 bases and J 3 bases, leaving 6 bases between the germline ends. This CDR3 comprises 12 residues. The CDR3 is CASSFRGYEQYF. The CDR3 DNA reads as TGTGCCAGCAGTTTCAGAGGCTACGAGCAGTACTTC.

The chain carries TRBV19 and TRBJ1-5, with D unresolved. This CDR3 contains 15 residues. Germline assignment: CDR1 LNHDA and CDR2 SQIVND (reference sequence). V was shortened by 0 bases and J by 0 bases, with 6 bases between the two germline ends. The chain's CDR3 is CASSIDRRSNQPQHF. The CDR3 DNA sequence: TGTGCCAGTAGTATAGATCGGCGTAGCAATCAGCCCCAGCATTTT.

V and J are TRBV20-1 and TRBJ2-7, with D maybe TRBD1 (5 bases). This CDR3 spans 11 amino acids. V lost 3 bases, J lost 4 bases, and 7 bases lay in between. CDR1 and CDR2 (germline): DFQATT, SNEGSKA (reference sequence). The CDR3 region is CSASRQYEQYF. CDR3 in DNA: TGCAGTGCTAGCCGACAGTACGAGCAGTACTTC.